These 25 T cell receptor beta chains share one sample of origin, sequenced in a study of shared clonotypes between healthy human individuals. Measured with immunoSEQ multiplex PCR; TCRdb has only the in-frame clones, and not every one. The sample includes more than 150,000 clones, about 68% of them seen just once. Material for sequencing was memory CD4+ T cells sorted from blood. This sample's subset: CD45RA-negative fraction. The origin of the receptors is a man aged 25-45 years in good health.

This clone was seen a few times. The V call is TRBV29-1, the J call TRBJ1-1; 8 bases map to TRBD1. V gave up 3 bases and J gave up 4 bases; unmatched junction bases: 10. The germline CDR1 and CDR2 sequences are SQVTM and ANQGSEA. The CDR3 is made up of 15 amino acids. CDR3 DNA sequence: TGCAGCGTTGAGTTCCAACAGGGGGGGGCCACTGAAGCTTTCTTT. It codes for CSVEFQQGGATEAFF.

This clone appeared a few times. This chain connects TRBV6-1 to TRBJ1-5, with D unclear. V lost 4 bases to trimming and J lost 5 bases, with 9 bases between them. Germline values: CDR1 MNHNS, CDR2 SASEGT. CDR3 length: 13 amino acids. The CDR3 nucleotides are TGTGCCAGCAGTGGGGAAGGGTATCAGCCCCAGCATTTT. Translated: CASSGEGYQPQHF.

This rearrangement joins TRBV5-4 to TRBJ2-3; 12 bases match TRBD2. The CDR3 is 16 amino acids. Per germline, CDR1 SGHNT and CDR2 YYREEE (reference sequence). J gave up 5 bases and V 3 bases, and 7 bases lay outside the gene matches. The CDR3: CASSSASGRAEDTQYF. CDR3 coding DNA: TGTGCCAGCAGCTCCGCTAGCGGGAGGGCCGAAGATACGCAGTATTTT.

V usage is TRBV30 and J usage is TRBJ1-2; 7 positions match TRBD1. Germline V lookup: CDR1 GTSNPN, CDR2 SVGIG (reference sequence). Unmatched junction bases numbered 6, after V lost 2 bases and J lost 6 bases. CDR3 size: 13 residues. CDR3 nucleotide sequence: TGTGCCTGGAGTTACAGGGGCGGGGATGGCTACACCTTC. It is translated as CAWSYRGGDGYTF.

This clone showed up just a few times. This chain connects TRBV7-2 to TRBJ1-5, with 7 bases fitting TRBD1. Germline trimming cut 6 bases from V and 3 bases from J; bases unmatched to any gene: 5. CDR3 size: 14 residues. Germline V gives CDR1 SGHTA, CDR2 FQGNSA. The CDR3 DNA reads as TGTGCCAGCAGTCAGGGGGTGCACAATCAGCCCCAGCATTTT. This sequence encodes CASSQGVHNQPQHF. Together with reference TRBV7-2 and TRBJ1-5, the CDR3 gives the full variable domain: GAGVSQSPSNKVTEKGKDVELRCDPISGHTALYWYRQSLGQGLEFLIYFQGNSAPDKSGLPSDRFSAERTGGSVSTLTIQRTQQEDSAVYLCASSQGVHNQPQHFGDGTRLSIL.

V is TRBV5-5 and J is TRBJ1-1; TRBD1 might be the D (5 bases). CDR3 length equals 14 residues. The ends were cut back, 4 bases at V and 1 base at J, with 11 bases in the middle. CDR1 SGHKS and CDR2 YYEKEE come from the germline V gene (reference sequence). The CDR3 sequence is CASSRGAWNTEAFF. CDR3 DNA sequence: TGTGCCAGCAGCCGAGGGGCTTGGAACACTGAAGCTTTCTTT. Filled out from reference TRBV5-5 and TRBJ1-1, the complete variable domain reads DAGVTQSPTHLIKTRGQQVTLRCSPISGHKSVSWYQQVLGQGPQFIFQYYEKEERGRGNFPDRFSARQFPNYSSELNVNALLLGDSALYLCASSRGAWNTEAFFGQGTRLTVV.

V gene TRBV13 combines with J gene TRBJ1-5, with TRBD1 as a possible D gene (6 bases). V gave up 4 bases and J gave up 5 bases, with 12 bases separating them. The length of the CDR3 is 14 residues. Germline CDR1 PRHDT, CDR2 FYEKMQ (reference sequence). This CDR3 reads CASSSRRQDQPQHF. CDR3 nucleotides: TGTGCCAGCAGCTCGCGCAGACAGGATCAGCCCCAGCATTTT.

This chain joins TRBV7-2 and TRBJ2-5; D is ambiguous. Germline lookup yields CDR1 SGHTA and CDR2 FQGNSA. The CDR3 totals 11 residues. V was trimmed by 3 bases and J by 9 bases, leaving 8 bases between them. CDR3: CASSFPPAQYF. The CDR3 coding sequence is TGTGCCAGCAGCTTCCCCCCAGCCCAGTACTTC.

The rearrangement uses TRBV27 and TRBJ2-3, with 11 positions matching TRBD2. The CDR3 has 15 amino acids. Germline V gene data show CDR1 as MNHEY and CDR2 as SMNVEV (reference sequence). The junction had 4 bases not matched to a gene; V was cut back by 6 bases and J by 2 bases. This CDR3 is CASSKLAGVTDTQYF. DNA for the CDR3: TGTGCCAGCAGCAAACTAGCGGGGGTCACAGATACGCAGTATTTT.

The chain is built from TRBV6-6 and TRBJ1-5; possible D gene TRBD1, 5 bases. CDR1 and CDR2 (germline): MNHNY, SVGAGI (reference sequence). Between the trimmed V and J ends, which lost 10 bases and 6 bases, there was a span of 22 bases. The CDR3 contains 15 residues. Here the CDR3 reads CATHDGGLISQPQHF. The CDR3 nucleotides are TGTGCCACCCACGACGGGGGACTTATATCTCAGCCCCAGCATTTT.

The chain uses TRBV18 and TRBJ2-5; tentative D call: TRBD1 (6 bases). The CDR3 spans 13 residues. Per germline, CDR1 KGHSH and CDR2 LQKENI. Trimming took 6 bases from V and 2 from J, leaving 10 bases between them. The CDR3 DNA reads TGTGCCAGCTCCGGACAGAGTCAAGAGACCCAGTACTTC. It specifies CASSGQSQETQYF.

The CDR3: CASSEGGTGHTEAFF. Here the CDR3 DNA reads TGTGCCAGCAGTGAAGGTGGGACAGGCCACACTGAAGCTTTCTTT. V usage is TRBV2 and J usage is TRBJ1-1; 8 nucleotides line up with TRBD1. This CDR3 comprises 15 residues. The germline V gene has CDR1 SNHLY and CDR2 FYNNEI. The V and J ends lost 1 base and 3 bases, in that order; junction bases with no gene match: 4.

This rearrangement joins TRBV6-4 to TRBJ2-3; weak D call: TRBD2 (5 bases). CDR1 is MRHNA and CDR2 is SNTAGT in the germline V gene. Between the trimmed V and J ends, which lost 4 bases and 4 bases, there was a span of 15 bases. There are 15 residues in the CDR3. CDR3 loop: CASSVGAASPDTQYF. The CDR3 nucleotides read TGTGCCAGCAGTGTAGGAGCGGCCAGCCCAGATACGCAGTATTTT.

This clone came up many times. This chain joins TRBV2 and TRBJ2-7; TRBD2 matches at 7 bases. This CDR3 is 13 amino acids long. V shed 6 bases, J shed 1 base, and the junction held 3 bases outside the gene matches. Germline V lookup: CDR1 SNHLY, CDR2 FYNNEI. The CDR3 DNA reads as TGTGCCAGCAGCGGACTAGGTTCCTACGAGCAGTACTTC. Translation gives CASSGLGSYEQYF. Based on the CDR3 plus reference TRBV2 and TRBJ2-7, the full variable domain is EPEVTQTPSHQVTQMGQEVILRCVPISNHLYFYWYRQILGQKVEFLVSFYNNEISEKSEIFDDQFSVERPDGSNFTLKIRSTKLEDSAMYFCASSGLGSYEQYFGPGTRLTVT.

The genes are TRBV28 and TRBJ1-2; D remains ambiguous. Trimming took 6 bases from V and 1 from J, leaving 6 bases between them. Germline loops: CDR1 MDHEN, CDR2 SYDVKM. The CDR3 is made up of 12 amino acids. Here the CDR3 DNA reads TGTGCCAGCAGCCTAGTTAACTATGGCTACACCTTC. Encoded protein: CASSLVNYGYTF.

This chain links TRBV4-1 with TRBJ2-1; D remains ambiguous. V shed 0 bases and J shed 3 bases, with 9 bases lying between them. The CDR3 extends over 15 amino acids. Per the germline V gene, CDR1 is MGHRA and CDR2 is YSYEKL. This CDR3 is CASSQEAARYNEQFF. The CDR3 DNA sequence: TGCGCCAGCAGCCAAGAGGCGGCTCGCTACAATGAGCAGTTCTTC.

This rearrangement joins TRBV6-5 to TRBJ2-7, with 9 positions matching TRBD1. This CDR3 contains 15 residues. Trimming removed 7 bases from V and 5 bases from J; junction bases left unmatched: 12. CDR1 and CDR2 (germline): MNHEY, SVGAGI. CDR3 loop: CASKQSGTGRHEQYF. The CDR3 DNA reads TGTGCCAGCAAGCAGTCCGGGACAGGGAGACACGAGCAGTACTTC.

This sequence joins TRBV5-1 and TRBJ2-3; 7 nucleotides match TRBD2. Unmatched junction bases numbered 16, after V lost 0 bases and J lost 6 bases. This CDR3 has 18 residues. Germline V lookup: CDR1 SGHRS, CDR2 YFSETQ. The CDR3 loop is CASSLAKVSGPSVDTQYF. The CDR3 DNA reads TGCGCCAGCAGCTTGGCCAAGGTTAGCGGGCCCTCGGTTGATACGCAGTATTTT.

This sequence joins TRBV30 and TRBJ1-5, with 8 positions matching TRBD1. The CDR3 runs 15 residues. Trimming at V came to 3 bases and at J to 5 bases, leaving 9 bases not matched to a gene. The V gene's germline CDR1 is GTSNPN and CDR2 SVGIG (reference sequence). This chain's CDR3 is CAWRLDREVHQPQHF. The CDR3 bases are TGTGCCTGGAGATTGGACAGGGAGGTTCATCAGCCCCAGCATTTT. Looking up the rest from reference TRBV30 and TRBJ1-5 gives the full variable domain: SQTIHQWPATLVQPVGSPLSLECTVEGTSNPNLYWYRQAAGRGLQLLFYSVGIGQISSEVPQNLSASRPQDRQFILSSKKLLLSDSGFYLCAWRLDREVHQPQHFGDGTRLSIL.

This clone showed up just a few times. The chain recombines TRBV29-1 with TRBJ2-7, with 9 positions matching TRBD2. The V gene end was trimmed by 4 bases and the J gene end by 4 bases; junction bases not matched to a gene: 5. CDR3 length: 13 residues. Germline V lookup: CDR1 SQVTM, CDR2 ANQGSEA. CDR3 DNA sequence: TGCAGCGTTGGCGGGAGGGCCGGATACGAGCAGTACTTC. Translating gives CSVGGRAGYEQYF.

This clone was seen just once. This chain's CDR3 is CASKPGLAYYEQYF. The CDR3 DNA reads TGTGCCAGTAAACCCGGGCTAGCCTACTACGAGCAGTACTTC. The chain links TRBV19 to TRBJ2-7; a weak D match, TRBD2 (5 bases). The germline V gene encodes CDR1 LNHDA and CDR2 SQIVND (reference sequence). This CDR3 contains 14 residues. Trimming left V 7 bases short and J 3 bases short, with 16 bases between. Supplemented by reference TRBV19 and TRBJ2-7, the full variable domain reads DGGITQSPKYLFRKEGQNVTLSCEQNLNHDAMYWYRQDPGQGLRLIYYSQIVNDFQKGDIAEGYSVSREKKESFPLTVTSAQKNPTAFYLCASKPGLAYYEQYFGPGTRLTVT.

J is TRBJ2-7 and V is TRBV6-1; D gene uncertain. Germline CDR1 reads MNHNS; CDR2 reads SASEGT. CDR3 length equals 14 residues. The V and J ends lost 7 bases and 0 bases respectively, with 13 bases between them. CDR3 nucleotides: TGTGCCAGCATGTGGACCGAAAACTCCTACGAGCAGTACTTC. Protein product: CASMWTENSYEQYF.

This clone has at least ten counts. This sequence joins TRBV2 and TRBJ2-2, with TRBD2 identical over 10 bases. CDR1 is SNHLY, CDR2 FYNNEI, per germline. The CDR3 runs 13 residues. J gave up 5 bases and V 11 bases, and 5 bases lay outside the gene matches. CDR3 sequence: CAGSGRETGELFF. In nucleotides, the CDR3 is TGTGCCGGGAGCGGGAGGGAAACCGGGGAGCTGTTTTTT.

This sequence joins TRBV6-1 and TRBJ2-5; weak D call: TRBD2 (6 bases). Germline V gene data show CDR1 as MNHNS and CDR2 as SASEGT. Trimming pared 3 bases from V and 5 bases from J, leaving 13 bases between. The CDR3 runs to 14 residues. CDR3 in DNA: TGTGCCAGCAGTGACCGGATAGCGGTGGAGACCCAGTACTTC. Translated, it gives CASSDRIAVETQYF.

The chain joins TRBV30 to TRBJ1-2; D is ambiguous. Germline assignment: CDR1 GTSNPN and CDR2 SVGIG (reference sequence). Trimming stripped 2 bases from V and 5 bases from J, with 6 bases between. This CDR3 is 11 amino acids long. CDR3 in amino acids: CAWSPQYGYTF. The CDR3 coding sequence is TGTGCCTGGAGTCCTCAGTATGGCTACACCTTC. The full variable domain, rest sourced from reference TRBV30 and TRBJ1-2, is SQTIHQWPATLVQPVGSPLSLECTVEGTSNPNLYWYRQAAGRGLQLLFYSVGIGQISSEVPQNLSASRPQDRQFILSSKKLLLSDSGFYLCAWSPQYGYTFGSGTRLTVV.